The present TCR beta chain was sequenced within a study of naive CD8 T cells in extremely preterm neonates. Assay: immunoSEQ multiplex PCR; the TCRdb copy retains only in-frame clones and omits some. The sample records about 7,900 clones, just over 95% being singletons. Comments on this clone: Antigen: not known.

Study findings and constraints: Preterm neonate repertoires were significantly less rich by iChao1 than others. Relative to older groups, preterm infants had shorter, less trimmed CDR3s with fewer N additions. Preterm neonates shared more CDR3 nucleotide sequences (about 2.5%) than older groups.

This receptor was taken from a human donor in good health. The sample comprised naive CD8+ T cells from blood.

The CDR3 region has the DNA TGTGCCAGCAGCCCCTCTAGCGGGGGCCGGTCAAATGAGCAGTTCTTC. This gives the protein CASSPSSGGRSNEQFF. The chain recombines TRBV13 with TRBJ2-1; 10 positions match TRBD2. There are 16 residues in the CDR3. The ends lost 5 bases at V and 7 bases at J; junction bases unmatched: 11. Per the germline V gene, CDR1 is PRHDT and CDR2 is FYEKMQ (reference sequence).